These T cell receptor beta chains were read from a single sample in a study of shared clonotypes between healthy human individuals. Clones were read by immunoSEQ multiplex PCR, and TCRdb kept only the in-frame ones, dropping some. This sample yields approximately 2,300,000 clones, of which around 92% are seen a single time; around 0.4% belongs to the top ten. Specimen: naive CD4+ T cells from PBMCs. The receptors originated from a man between 18 and 35 years old in good health. Some clones in this sample may be carry-over from other donors' samples. The CDR3 runs from the conserved cysteine through the conserved F or W. Fields, in order: clone size, D gene, V gene, J gene, CDR3 protein, CDR3 DNA. D genes are given only for firm matches. Clone size is shown for a subset of rows, as once, few, many or a class of expanded clone.

NA,TRBD2,TRBV5-1,TRBJ2-7,CASSLAGGSPAYEQYF,TGCGCCAGCAGCTTGGCGGGCGGGAGCCCTGCCTACGAGCAGTACTTC
NA,TRBD2,TRBV19,TRBJ2-1,CASRVFTSGHTGNEQFF,TGTGCCAGTAGGGTATTCACTAGCGGCCATACCGGCAATGAGCAGTTCTTC
NA,NA,TRBV11-3,TRBJ2-5,CASSSGPQETQYF,TGTGCCAGCAGCTCGGGACCCCAAGAGACCCAGTACTTC
NA,NA,TRBV6-5,TRBJ2-1,CASSSQGYSSYNEQFF,TGTGCCAGCAGTTCGCAGGGTTATAGCTCCTACAATGAGCAGTTCTTC
NA,NA,TRBV19,TRBJ2-5,CASSIEWVGQETQYF,TGTGCCAGTAGTATAGAGTGGGTGGGTCAAGAGACCCAGTACTTC
NA,TRBD2,TRBV4-2,TRBJ2-5,CASSQAGREAGSTQYF,TGTGCCAGCAGCCAAGCAGGGCGGGAGGCAGGATCGACCCAGTACTTC
NA,TRBD2,TRBV27,TRBJ2-1,CASSWWTSGWNEQFF,TGTGCCAGCAGTTGGTGGACTAGCGGTTGGAATGAGCAGTTCTTC
few,NA,TRBV5-1,TRBJ2-6,CASSLGSSGANVLTF,TGCGCCAGCAGCTTGGGCAGCTCTGGGGCCAACGTCCTGACTTTC
NA,NA,TRBV15,TRBJ2-5,CATRDGGRRTQYF,TGTGCCACCAGAGACGGTGGTCGTCGGACCCAGTACTTC
NA,TRBD1,TRBV5-8,TRBJ1-1,CASSSKQGAYTEAFF,TGTGCCAGCAGCTCTAAACAGGGGGCGTACACTGAAGCTTTCTTT
NA,NA,TRBV28,TRBJ2-2,CASSFRAPTGELFF,TGTGCCAGCAGTTTCAGGGCCCCCACCGGGGAGCTGTTTTTT
NA,NA,TRBV7-2,TRBJ2-5,CASSLVAETQYF,TGTGCCAGCAGCTTAGTAGCGGAGACCCAGTACTTC
NA,NA,TRBV29-1,TRBJ2-2,CSVGGRAHTGELFF,TGCAGCGTTGGTGGTAGGGCCCACACCGGGGAGCTGTTTTTT
NA,TRBD1,TRBV7-9,TRBJ1-2,CASSSSRGDGYTF,TGTGCCAGCAGCTCCTCCAGGGGGGATGGCTACACCTTC
NA,NA,TRBV28,TRBJ1-1,CASITPFPGLNTEAFF,TGTGCCAGCATCACCCCCTTCCCAGGGTTGAACACTGAAGCTTTCTTT
NA,NA,TRBV2,TRBJ2-7,CASSEWRDMGEQYF,TGTGCCAGCAGTGAATGGCGGGATATGGGGGAGCAGTACTTC
NA,NA,TRBV6-5,TRBJ1-1,CASKNGAGSGGAFF,TGTGCCAGCAAAAACGGGGCGGGCTCTGGGGGAGCTTTCTTT
NA,NA,TRBV5-3,TRBJ2-6,CARSPVWEANVLTF,TGTGCCAGAAGCCCGGTCTGGGAGGCCAACGTCCTGACTTTC
NA,TRBD1,TRBV12-5,TRBJ2-2,CASGPQGADTGELFF,TGTGCTAGTGGTCCACAGGGGGCGGATACCGGGGAGCTGTTTTTT
NA,NA,TRBV5-4,TRBJ2-2,CASSLEPPTGELFF,TGTGCCAGCAGCTTGGAGCCACCAACCGGGGAGCTGTTTTTT
NA,NA,TRBV7-9,TRBJ1-1,CASSAFRNPGEAFF,TGTGCCAGCAGCGCCTTTCGCAACCCCGGTGAAGCTTTCTTT
NA,NA,TRBV28,TRBJ2-7,CASSEMGSSYEQYF,TGTGCCAGCAGTGAAATGGGCAGCTCCTACGAGCAGTACTTC
once,NA,TRBV9,TRBJ1-1,CASSPPATMNTEAFF,TGTGCCAGCAGCCCACCGGCAACGATGAACACTGAAGCTTTCTTT
NA,TRBD1,TRBV6-4,TRBJ1-5,CATSDPTGWQPQHF,TGTGCCACCAGTGACCCGACAGGGTGGCAGCCCCAGCATTTT
NA,NA,TRBV28,TRBJ1-2,CASSGPLYGYTF,TGTGCCAGCAGCGGACCACTCTATGGCTACACCTTC
NA,NA,TRBV5-1,TRBJ2-3,CASSGARVADTQYF,TGCGCCAGCAGCGGGGCCAGGGTGGCAGATACGCAGTATTTT
once,NA,TRBV6-1,TRBJ2-7,CASSEIGLSYEQYF,TGTGCCAGCAGTGAAATAGGGCTATCCTACGAGCAGTACTTC
NA,TRBD1,TRBV27,TRBJ1-2,CASSFDRVNYGYTF,TGTGCCAGCAGTTTTGACAGGGTGAACTATGGCTACACCTTC
NA,NA,TRBV5-1,TRBJ1-1,CASRRTTMNTEAFF,TGCGCCAGCAGACGAACAACCATGAACACTGAAGCTTTCTTT
NA,TRBD2,TRBV11-2,TRBJ2-2,CASSLSGRRAGELFF,TGTGCCAGCAGCTTAAGCGGGAGAAGGGCCGGGGAGCTGTTTTTT
NA,TRBD2,TRBV28,TRBJ2-7,CASIQRSGGLKSYEQYF,TGTGCCAGCATTCAAAGGAGCGGGGGCCTTAAGTCCTACGAGCAGTACTTC